This record looks at one T cell receptor beta chain sequence and its context. Its antigen is currently unknown. Given a much more abundant clone one base away, this may be a read error. The library came from three nested PCR rounds adapted from ARM-PCR protocols. Each CDR3 protein is one row after TCRdb ran MiXCR on the multiplex PCR reads. The sample includes fewer than 90,000 distinct CDR3 sequences, 65% to 80% of them seen just once. The data were taken from a study of tumor and adjacent non-tumor tissue in lung cancer. General observations from the study: Tumor TCR diversity, when higher, was linked to shorter survival.

No cell sorting was done before RNA was extracted from the tissue. This non-tumor lung sample came from over 3 cm beyond the tumor edge. This TCR was recovered from a woman in her fifties or sixties with non-small cell lung cancer. Sequencing was performed on distant non-tumor lung tissue.

The CDR3 spells CASSLPSRGNGYAF. The CDR3 nucleotides are TGTGCCAGCAGCTTGCCGTCCAGGGGGAATGGCTACGCCTTC. The chain uses TRBV5-6 and TRBJ1-2; 7 nucleotides match TRBD1. Germline CDR1 reads SGHDT; CDR2 reads YYEEEE. The CDR3 is 14 residues long.